This T cell receptor beta chain stems from a study of blood T cells in healthy people across ages. A sample-barcoded 5' primer and a J-beta primer mix were used in a second PCR of roughly 6 to 12 cycles. Each CDR3 protein gets one entry after TCRdb re-called the 5' RACE reads with MiXCR. The table has approximately 760,000 distinct CDR3 sequences, 25% seen once. Germline V CDR1 and CDR2: MGHDK, SYGVNS. There are 15 residues in the CDR3. The same data also contributed to another study, on T cells of mothers and their children. That paper notes: Six or seven children, together with their three healthy Caucasian mothers, made up the donors.

The sequence came from a boy aged 5-17 years in good health. Specimen: blood. This chain joins TRBV25-1 and TRBJ2-5, with TRBD2 matching 10 bases. The J call may be incorrect, as the DNA end agrees better with TRBJ2-1. This CDR3 reads CASSAGTSANNEQFF. The CDR3 bases are TGTGCCAGCAGTGCCGGGACTAGCGCTAACAATGAGCAGTTCTTC.